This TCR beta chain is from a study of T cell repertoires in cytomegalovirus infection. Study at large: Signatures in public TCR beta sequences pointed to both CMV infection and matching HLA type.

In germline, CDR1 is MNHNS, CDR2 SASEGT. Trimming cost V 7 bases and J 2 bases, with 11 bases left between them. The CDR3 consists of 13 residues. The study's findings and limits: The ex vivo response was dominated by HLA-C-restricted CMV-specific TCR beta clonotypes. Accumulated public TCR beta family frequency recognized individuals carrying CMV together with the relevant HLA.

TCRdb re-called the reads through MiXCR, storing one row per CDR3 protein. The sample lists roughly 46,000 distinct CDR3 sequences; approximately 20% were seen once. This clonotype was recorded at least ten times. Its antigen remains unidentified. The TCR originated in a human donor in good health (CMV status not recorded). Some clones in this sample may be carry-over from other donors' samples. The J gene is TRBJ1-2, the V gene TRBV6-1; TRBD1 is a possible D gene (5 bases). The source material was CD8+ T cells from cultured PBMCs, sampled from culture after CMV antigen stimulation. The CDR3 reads CASTDSQNYGYTF. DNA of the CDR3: TGTGCCAGCACCGACAGTCAAAACTATGGCTACACCTTC.